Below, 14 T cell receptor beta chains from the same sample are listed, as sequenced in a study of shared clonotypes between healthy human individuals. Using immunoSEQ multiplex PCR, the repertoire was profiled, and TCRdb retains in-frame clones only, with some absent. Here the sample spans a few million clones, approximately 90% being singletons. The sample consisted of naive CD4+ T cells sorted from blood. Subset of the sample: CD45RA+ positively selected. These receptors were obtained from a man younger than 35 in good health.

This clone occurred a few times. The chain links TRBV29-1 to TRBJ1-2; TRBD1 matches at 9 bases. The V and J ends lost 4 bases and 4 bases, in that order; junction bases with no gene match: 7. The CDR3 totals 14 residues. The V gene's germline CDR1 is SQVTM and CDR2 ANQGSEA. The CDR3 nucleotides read TGCAGCGTTGTCCCGGGACAGGGTAGCTATGGCTACACCTTC. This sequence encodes CSVVPGQGSYGYTF.

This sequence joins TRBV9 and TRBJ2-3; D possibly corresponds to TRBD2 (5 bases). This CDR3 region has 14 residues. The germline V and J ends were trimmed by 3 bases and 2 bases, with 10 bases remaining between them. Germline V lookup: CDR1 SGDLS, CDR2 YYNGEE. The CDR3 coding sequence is TGTGCCAGCAGCGCCGGACTGAACACAGATACGCAGTATTTT. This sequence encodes CASSAGLNTDTQYF.

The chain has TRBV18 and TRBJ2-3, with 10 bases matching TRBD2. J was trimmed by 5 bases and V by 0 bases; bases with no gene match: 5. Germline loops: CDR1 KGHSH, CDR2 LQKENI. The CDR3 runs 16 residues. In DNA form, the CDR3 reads TGTGCCAGCTCACCACCGTTAGCGGGGGGCCAAGATACGCAGTATTTT. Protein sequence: CASSPPLAGGQDTQYF.

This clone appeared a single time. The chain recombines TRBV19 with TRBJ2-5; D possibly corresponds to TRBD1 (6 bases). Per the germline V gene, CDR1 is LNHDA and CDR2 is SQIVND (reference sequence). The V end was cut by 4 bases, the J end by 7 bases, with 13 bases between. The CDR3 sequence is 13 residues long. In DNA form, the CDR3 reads TGTGCCAGTAGTACCCGGGAAGGGGGGACCCAGTACTTC. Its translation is CASSTREGGTQYF.

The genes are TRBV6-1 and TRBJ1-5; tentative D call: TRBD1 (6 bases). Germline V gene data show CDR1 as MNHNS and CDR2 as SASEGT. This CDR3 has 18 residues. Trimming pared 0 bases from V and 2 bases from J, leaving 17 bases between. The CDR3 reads CASSEALTGGLGNQPQHF. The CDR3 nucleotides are TGTGCCAGCAGTGAAGCGCTTACGGGGGGGCTGGGCAATCAGCCCCAGCATTTT.

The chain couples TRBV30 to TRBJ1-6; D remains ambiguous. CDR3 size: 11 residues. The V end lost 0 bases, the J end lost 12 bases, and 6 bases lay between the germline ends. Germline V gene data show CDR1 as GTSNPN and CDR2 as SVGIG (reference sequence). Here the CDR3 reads CAWSVSGPLHF. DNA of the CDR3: TGTGCCTGGAGTGTTTCGGGACCCCTCCACTTT.

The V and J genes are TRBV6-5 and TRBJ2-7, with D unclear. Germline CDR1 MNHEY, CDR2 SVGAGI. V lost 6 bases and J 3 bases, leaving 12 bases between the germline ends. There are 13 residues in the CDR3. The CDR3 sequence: CASSRTAHYEQYF. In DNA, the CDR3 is TGTGCCAGCAGCCGTACAGCGCACTACGAGCAGTACTTC.

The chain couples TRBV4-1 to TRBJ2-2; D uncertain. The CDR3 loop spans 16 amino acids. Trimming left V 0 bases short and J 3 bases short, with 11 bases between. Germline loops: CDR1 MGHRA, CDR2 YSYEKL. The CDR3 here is CASSQDLVGYTGELFF. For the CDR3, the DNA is TGCGCCAGCAGCCAAGATCTGGTGGGGTACACCGGGGAGCTGTTTTTT.

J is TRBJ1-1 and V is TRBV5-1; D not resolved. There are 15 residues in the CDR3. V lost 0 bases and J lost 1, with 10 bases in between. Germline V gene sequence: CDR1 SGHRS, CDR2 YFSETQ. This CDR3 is CASSLGGWANTEAFF. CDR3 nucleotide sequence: TGCGCCAGCAGCTTGGGCGGTTGGGCGAACACTGAAGCTTTCTTT.

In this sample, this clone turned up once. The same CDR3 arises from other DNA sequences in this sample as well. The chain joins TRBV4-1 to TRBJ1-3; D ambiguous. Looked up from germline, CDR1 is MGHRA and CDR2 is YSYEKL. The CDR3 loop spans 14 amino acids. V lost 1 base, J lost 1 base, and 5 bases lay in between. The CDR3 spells CASSQAGSGNTIYF. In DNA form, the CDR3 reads TGCGCCAGCAGCCAAGCGGGTTCTGGAAACACCATATATTTT.

CDR3 region: CASSLQVGGLTDTQYF. The DNA of the CDR3 is TGCGCCAGCAGCTTGCAGGTGGGGGGCTTGACAGATACGCAGTATTTT. The chain combines TRBV5-1 with TRBJ2-3; the D call may be TRBD1 or TRBD2 (6 bases each). Germline V gives CDR1 SGHRS, CDR2 YFSETQ. CDR3 size: 16 residues. The ends were cut back, 1 base at V and 3 bases at J, with 15 bases in the middle.

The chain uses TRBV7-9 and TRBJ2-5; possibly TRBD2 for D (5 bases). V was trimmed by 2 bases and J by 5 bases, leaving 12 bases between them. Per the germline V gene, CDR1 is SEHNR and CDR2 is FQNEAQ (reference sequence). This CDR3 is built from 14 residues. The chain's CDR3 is CASSLRLAPETQYF. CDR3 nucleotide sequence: TGTGCCAGCAGCTTAAGGCTAGCCCCCGAGACCCAGTACTTC.

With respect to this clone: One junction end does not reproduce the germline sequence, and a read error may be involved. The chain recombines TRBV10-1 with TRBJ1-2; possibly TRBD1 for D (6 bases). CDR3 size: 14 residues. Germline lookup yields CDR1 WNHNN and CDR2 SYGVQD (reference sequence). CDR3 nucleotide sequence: TGCGCCAGCAGTTCGGGACACCCTAACTATAGCTACACCTTC. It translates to CASSSGHPNYSYTF.

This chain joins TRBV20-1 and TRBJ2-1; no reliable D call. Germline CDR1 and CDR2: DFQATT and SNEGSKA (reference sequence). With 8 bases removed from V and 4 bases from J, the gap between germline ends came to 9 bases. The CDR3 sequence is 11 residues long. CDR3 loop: CSFDDYNEQFF. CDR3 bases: TGCAGTTTCGACGATTACAATGAGCAGTTCTTC.